The clone carrying this T cell receptor (beta chain) was recorded a few times. Its specificity is unknown. The entry originates in a study of CD8 T cells in ankylosing spondylitis. With 8 bases removed from V and 3 bases from J, the gap between germline ends came to 16 bases. The CDR3 sequence is 13 residues long. CDR1 and CDR2 (germline): SQVTM, ANQGSEA. Broader study findings: Reportedly, disease-linked clones are significantly enriched in ankylosing spondylitis patients' matched synovial fluid. Some motif variants were previously reported in reactive arthritis synovial fluid and blood. One TCR beta motif, made up of about 8 highly homologous variants, appeared characteristic of ankylosing spondylitis blood. CD8+ disease-linked clones were present at relatively low frequencies in blood.

TCRdb independently ran MiXCR on the 5' RACE reads; one entry per CDR3 protein. The table has approximately 440,000 distinct CDR3 sequences, approximately 17% seen once. The sample was blood, either unsorted or a sorted T cell fraction (not recorded which). This clonotype originated in a male donor with ankylosing spondylitis. The chain combines TRBV29-1 with TRBJ2-5, with D tentatively TRBD2 (7 bases). CDR3 nucleotides: TGCAGCTCAGAAGGGGGGGCGAAAGAGACCCAGTACTTC. Protein: CSSEGGAKETQYF.